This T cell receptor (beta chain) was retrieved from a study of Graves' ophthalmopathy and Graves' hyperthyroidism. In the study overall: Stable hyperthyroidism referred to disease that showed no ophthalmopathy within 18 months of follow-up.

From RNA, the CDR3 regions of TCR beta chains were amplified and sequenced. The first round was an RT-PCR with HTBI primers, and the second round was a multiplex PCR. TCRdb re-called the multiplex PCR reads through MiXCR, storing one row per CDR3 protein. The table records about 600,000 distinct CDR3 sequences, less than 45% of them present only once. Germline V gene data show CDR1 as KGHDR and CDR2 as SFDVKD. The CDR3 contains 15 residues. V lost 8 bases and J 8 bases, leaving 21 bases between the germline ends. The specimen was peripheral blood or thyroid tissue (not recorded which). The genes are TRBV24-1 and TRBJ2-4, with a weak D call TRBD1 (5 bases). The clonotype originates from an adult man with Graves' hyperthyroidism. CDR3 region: CATTMSGARVDIQYF. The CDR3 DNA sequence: TGTGCCACCACGATGTCCGGAGCCAGGGTTGACATTCAGTACTTC.